The rows below give T cell receptor beta chains drawn from one sample of a study of vaccination effects on CD4 cells after COVID-19. Which antigens these TCRs recognize remains unknown. The data were produced by immunoSEQ multiplex PCR, yet TCRdb's version contains in-frame clones alone and is incomplete. The data show 35,000 to 55,000 clones, around 80% seen once. This sample comprised CD4+ T cells from PBMCs cultured without peptide, obtained after COVID-19 vaccination. All receptors derive from a human donor who had a prior SARS-CoV-2 infection. The CDR3 runs from the conserved cysteine through the conserved F or W. Each record gives: clone size, J gene, D gene, V gene, CDR3 protein, CDR3 DNA. A D gene is named only where the DNA matches it firmly. Size tells how often a clone was seen (once, few, many) or the class of an expanded clone, and some rows leave it out.

clone size: NA; J gene: TRBJ2-2; D gene: NA; V gene: TRBV5-5; CDR3 protein: CASSRDTGELFF; CDR3 DNA: TGTGCCAGCAGCCGGGACACCGGGGAGCTGTTTTTT
clone size: NA; J gene: TRBJ2-7; D gene: NA; V gene: TRBV9; CDR3 protein: CASSPHGPFYEQYF; CDR3 DNA: TGTGCCAGCAGTCCCCACGGTCCGTTCTACGAGCAGTACTTC
clone size: NA; J gene: TRBJ2-5; D gene: NA; V gene: TRBV27; CDR3 protein: CASSLRGQETQYF; CDR3 DNA: TGTGCCAGCAGTTTGCGAGGCCAAGAGACCCAGTACTTC
clone size: NA; J gene: TRBJ2-1; D gene: TRBD2; V gene: TRBV2; CDR3 protein: CASRPGLAAYNEQFF; CDR3 DNA: TGTGCCAGCAGACCAGGACTAGCGGCATATAATGAGCAGTTCTTC
clone size: NA; J gene: TRBJ1-3; D gene: TRBD1; V gene: TRBV5-1; CDR3 protein: CASSTGTGRGNTIYF; CDR3 DNA: TGCGCCAGCAGCACCGGGACAGGGCGTGGAAACACCATATATTTT
clone size: NA; J gene: TRBJ1-2; D gene: NA; V gene: TRBV5-1; CDR3 protein: CASSLQGYGYTF; CDR3 DNA: TGCGCCAGCAGCTTGCAGGGCTATGGCTACACCTTC
clone size: NA; J gene: TRBJ2-6; D gene: NA; V gene: TRBV12-5; CDR3 protein: CASGYRNSIPLTQEINSGANVLTF; CDR3 DNA: TGTGCTAGTGGTTATAGGAATTCCATCCCACTCACCCAGGAGATTAACTCTGGGGCCAACGTCCTGACTTTC
clone size: NA; J gene: TRBJ1-2; D gene: TRBD1; V gene: TRBV11-3; CDR3 protein: CASSSENRGLRARGYTF; CDR3 DNA: TGTGCCAGCAGCTCCGAAAACAGGGGGCTCCGTGCGAGGGGCTACACCTTC
clone size: NA; J gene: TRBJ2-7; D gene: TRBD2; V gene: TRBV5-1; CDR3 protein: CASSLGGLAGWYEQYF; CDR3 DNA: TGCGCCAGCAGCTTGGGAGGGCTAGCGGGTTGGTACGAGCAGTACTTC
clone size: NA; J gene: TRBJ1-2; D gene: NA; V gene: TRBV7-2; CDR3 protein: CASSYVANYGYTF; CDR3 DNA: TGTGCCAGCAGCTATGTCGCTAACTATGGCTACACCTTC
clone size: many; J gene: TRBJ2-7; D gene: NA; V gene: TRBV7-9; CDR3 protein: CASSLNIPGGEQYF; CDR3 DNA: TGTGCCAGCAGCCTTAACATTCCAGGGGGGGAGCAGTACTTC
clone size: NA; J gene: TRBJ2-2; D gene: NA; V gene: TRBV7-7; CDR3 protein: CASRKRAENTGELFF; CDR3 DNA: TGTGCTAGCAGGAAGAGGGCCGAGAACACCGGGGAGCTGTTTTTT
clone size: NA; J gene: TRBJ2-1; D gene: NA; V gene: TRBV11-2; CDR3 protein: CASSLVPQMYNEQFF; CDR3 DNA: TGTGCCAGCAGCTTAGTGCCCCAAATGTACAATGAGCAGTTCTTC
clone size: NA; J gene: TRBJ2-2; D gene: NA; V gene: TRBV7-8; CDR3 protein: CASSSLASNTGELFF; CDR3 DNA: TGTGCCAGCAGCTCTTTAGCGTCGAACACCGGGGAGCTGTTTTTT
clone size: NA; J gene: TRBJ2-3; D gene: TRBD2; V gene: TRBV2; CDR3 protein: CASSDTSGSPPYF; CDR3 DNA: TGTGCCAGCAGTGACACTAGCGGGAGCCCCCCGTATTTT
clone size: few; J gene: TRBJ1-4; D gene: NA; V gene: TRBV4-1; CDR3 protein: CASSPQRGETNEKLFF; CDR3 DNA: TGCGCCAGCAGCCCCCAACGGGGGGAGACAAATGAAAAACTGTTTTTT
clone size: NA; J gene: TRBJ2-7; D gene: TRBD1; V gene: TRBV20-1; CDR3 protein: CSAGTVQQYF; CDR3 DNA: TGCAGTGCTGGGACAGTCCAGCAGTACTTC
clone size: NA; J gene: TRBJ2-3; D gene: NA; V gene: TRBV5-1; CDR3 protein: CASSLQGGGTDTQYF; CDR3 DNA: TGCGCCAGCAGCTTGCAAGGAGGGGGCACAGATACGCAGTATTTT
clone size: NA; J gene: TRBJ1-1; D gene: NA; V gene: TRBV3-1/TRBV3-2; CDR3 protein: CASSQRGSEAFF; CDR3 DNA: TGTGCCAGCAGCCAAAGGGGAAGTGAAGCTTTCTTT
clone size: NA; J gene: TRBJ2-5; D gene: TRBD2; V gene: TRBV7-9; CDR3 protein: CASSRTSGVGETQYF; CDR3 DNA: TGTGCCAGCAGCCGGACTAGCGGGGTGGGGGAGACCCAGTACTTC
clone size: NA; J gene: TRBJ1-2; D gene: TRBD1; V gene: TRBV30; CDR3 protein: CAWRGDRGFRGNGYTF; CDR3 DNA: TGTGCCTGGAGGGGAGACAGGGGGTTTCGTGGAAATGGCTACACCTTC
clone size: few; J gene: TRBJ2-1; D gene: TRBD2; V gene: TRBV25-1; CDR3 protein: CASRPSSGGSSYNEQFF; CDR3 DNA: TGTGCCAGCAGACCTTCTAGCGGGGGGAGCTCCTACAATGAGCAGTTCTTC
clone size: NA; J gene: TRBJ2-1; D gene: NA; V gene: TRBV7-3; CDR3 protein: CASSLDGGASYNEQFF; CDR3 DNA: TGTGCCAGCAGCTTAGACGGGGGTGCCTCCTACAATGAGCAGTTCTTC
clone size: NA; J gene: TRBJ1-3; D gene: TRBD1; V gene: TRBV11-3; CDR3 protein: CASSRGQGTGNTIYF; CDR3 DNA: TGTGCCAGCAGCCGGGGACAGGGAACTGGAAACACCATATATTTT
clone size: NA; J gene: TRBJ1-2; D gene: NA; V gene: TRBV27; CDR3 protein: CASSLSGWGRTNYGYTF; CDR3 DNA: TGTGCCAGCAGTTTATCGGGTTGGGGGAGAACTAACTATGGCTACACCTTC